The entry below describes one T cell receptor beta chain. Per the original methods: Estimation of nucleated cell counts was performed using reference gene primer amplification. Some clones are missing from TCRdb's copy, which holds only in-frame ones; the method was immunoSEQ multiplex PCR. That table gives V, J and clone size, and the DNA gave D and trimming. The sample carries about 200,000 clones, around 87% recorded once. This record comes from a study of blood T cell repertoires in COVID-19. As for the study in general: The cDNA or gDNA used as material had been derived from T cells, B-cell-depleted T cells, or PBMCs.

Germline values: CDR1 GTSNPN, CDR2 SVGIG (reference sequence). The V end was cut by 1 base, the J end by 4 bases, with 5 bases between. The CDR3 consists of 12 residues. This sequence originates from a man in his forties or fifties with acute or convalescent COVID-19. Sequences were obtained from peripheral blood. The V and J genes are TRBV30 and TRBJ1-3; D call uncertain. The CDR3 DNA sequence: TGTGCCTGGAGTGATGAGGGAAACACCATATATTTT. Translating it yields CAWSDEGNTIYF.